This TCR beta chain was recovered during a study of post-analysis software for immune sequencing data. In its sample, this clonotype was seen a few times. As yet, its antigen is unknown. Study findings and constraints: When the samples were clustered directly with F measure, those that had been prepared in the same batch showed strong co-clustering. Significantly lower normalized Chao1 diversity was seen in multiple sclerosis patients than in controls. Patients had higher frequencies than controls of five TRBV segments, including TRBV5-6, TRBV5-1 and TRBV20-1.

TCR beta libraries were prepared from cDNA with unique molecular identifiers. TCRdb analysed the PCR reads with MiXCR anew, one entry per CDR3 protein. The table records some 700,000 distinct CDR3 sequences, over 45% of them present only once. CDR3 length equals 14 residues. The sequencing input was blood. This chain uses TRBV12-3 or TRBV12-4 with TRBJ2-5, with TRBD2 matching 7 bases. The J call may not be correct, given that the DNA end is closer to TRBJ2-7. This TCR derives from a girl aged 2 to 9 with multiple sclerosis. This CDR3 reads CASSKRLAPYEQYF. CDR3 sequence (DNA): TGTGCCAGCAGTAAGCGACTAGCCCCCTACGAGCAGTACTTC.